This TCR beta chain was recovered during a study of blood T cell repertoires in COVID-19. Study as a whole: Material from acute and convalescent COVID-19 was sourced from the United States, Italy and Spain.

Method: immunoSEQ multiplex PCR; TCRdb's copy keeps in-frame clones and lacks some. The sample has about 300,000 clones, 88% seen once. CDR3 length: 14 residues. The germline V gene has CDR1 MGHRA and CDR2 YSYEKL. Deletions cut 4 bases from V and 2 bases from J, with 9 bases between. The TCR was taken from a woman aged 25 to 45 who had recovered from COVID-19. What was sequenced was peripheral blood. The chain couples TRBV4-1 to TRBJ1-5; D is possibly TRBD1 (6 bases). Here the CDR3 DNA reads TGCGCCAGCAGCCTACAGGGACGCAATCAGCCCCAGCATTTT. Translation: CASSLQGRNQPQHF.